This T cell receptor beta chain was obtained from a study of cytomegalovirus exposure and HLA in healthy donors. In the study overall: Out of a few hundred genotyped donors, around 80% belonged to the Caucasian-associated ancestry cluster. Study-wide results and limits: Investigators reported around 150 TCR beta chains as tied to cytomegalovirus. There were a few CMV-associated chains whose specificity for CMV antigens was confirmed in vitro.

13 Jbeta primers and 60 Vbeta primers were used for the PCR. This table comes from immunoSEQ multiplex PCR, and its TCRdb copy is limited to in-frame clones, with some not included. The sample lists 160,000 or so clones; approximately 80% were seen once. CDR1 is SQVTM, CDR2 ANQGSEA, per germline. This CDR3 comprises 16 residues. Deletions cut 1 base from V and 2 bases from J, with 16 bases between. Turning to this clone: Its target is unknown.

The TCR sequence derives from a male donor in good health and CMV-seronegative. The sample was PBMCs. J is TRBJ2-3 and V is TRBV29-1; D gene uncertain. The CDR3: CSVEVWADRATDTQYF. DNA for the CDR3: TGCAGCGTTGAAGTATGGGCAGACCGTGCCACAGATACGCAGTATTTT.